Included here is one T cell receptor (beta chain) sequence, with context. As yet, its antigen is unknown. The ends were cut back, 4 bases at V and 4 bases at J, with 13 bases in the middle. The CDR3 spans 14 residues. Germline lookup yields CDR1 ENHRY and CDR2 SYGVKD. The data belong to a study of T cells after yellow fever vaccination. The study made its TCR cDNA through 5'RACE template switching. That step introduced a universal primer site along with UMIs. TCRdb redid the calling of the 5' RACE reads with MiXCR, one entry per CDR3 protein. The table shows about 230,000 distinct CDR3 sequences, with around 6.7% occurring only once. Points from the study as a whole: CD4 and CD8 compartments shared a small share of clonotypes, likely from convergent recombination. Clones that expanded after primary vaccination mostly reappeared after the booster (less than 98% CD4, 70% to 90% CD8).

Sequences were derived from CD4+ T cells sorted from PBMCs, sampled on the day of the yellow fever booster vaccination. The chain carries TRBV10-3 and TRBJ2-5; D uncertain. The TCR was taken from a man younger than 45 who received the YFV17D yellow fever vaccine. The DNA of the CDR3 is TGTGCCATCAGTGGCGGACCTAAGGGAGAGACCCAGTACTTC. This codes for CAISGGPKGETQYF.